These 19 T cell receptor beta chains were all obtained from the same sample, sequenced in a study of blood T cell repertoires in COVID-19. This table comes from immunoSEQ multiplex PCR, and its TCRdb copy is limited to in-frame clones, with some not included. The repertoire has a few hundred thousand clones, roughly 87% of them found once; the top ten carry about 2%. The sequencing input was peripheral blood. All receptors come from a man between 18 and 35 years old with active or convalescent COVID-19.

V usage is TRBV19 and J usage is TRBJ2-1; TRBD2 agrees at 8 bases. The CDR3 totals 14 residues. CDR1 is LNHDA, CDR2 SQIVND, per germline (reference sequence). Trimming took 5 bases from V and 8 from J; bases not matched to a gene: 8. CDR3 protein: CASSPPDSGDEQFF. The CDR3 nucleotides read TGTGCCAGTAGTCCCCCCGATAGCGGGGATGAGCAGTTCTTC. Using reference TRBV19 and TRBJ2-1 for the parts outside the CDR3, the full variable domain is DGGITQSPKYLFRKEGQNVTLSCEQNLNHDAMYWYRQDPGQGLRLIYYSQIVNDFQKGDIAEGYSVSREKKESFPLTVTSAQKNPTAFYLCASSPPDSGDEQFFGPGTRLTVL.

This chain uses TRBV7-8 with TRBJ1-1, with TRBD1 matching over 9 bases. CDR1 and CDR2 from the germline V gene are SGHVS and FQNEAQ. This CDR3 comprises 14 residues. Trimming took 3 bases from V and 7 from J; bases not matched to a gene: 6. CDR3 residues: CASSFGQGMIEAFF. The CDR3 nucleotides read TGTGCCAGCAGCTTTGGACAGGGGATGATTGAAGCTTTCTTT.

This clone was picked up one time. The V call is TRBV13, the J call TRBJ2-3, with D uncertain. The length of the CDR3 is 12 residues. V was clipped by 5 bases and J by 0 bases, with 3 bases between them. Looked up from germline, CDR1 is PRHDT and CDR2 is FYEKMQ (reference sequence). CDR3 sequence (DNA): TGTGCCAGCAGCCTGAGCACAGATACGCAGTATTTT. This gives the protein CASSLSTDTQYF.

J is TRBJ2-1 and V is TRBV27, with D unresolved. V was shortened by 5 bases and J by 3 bases, with 8 bases between the two germline ends. The CDR3 has 13 amino acids. Germline loops: CDR1 MNHEY, CDR2 SMNVEV (reference sequence). For the CDR3, the DNA is TGTGCCAGCAGTACTACCGTCTACAATGAGCAGTTCTTC. Its protein is CASSTTVYNEQFF.

The chain employs TRBV28 and TRBJ1-6, with 7 bases fitting TRBD1. The V gene's germline CDR1 is MDHEN and CDR2 SYDVKM. The CDR3 length is 15 residues. Trimming removed 6 bases from V and 8 bases from J; junction bases left unmatched: 10. Here the CDR3 DNA reads TGTGCCAGCAGGCCGACTAGGGGGCTGCATTCACCCCTCCACTTT. Encoded protein: CASRPTRGLHSPLHF.

For the CDR3, the DNA is TGTGCCAGTTCTCTGGCGGGAGGGCCTTTGAGTGAGCAGTTCTTC. Its protein is CASSLAGGPLSEQFF. The V and J genes are TRBV7-2 and TRBJ2-1; 9 bases line up with TRBD2. The junction had 15 bases not matched to a gene; V was cut back by 9 bases and J by 9 bases. This CDR3 region has 15 residues. CDR1 and CDR2 from the germline V gene are SGHTA and FQGNSA.

This chain joins TRBV29-1 and TRBJ2-7; 12 nucleotides agree with TRBD2. This CDR3 contains 15 residues. CDR1 SQVTM and CDR2 ANQGSEA come from the germline V gene. V shed 3 bases, J shed 7 bases, and the junction held 10 bases outside the gene matches. CDR3 loop: CSVDTGTSGYAEQYF. As DNA, the CDR3 is TGCAGCGTTGATACAGGGACTAGCGGGTACGCTGAGCAGTACTTC.

The chain links TRBV5-6 to TRBJ2-7; 7 bases align to TRBD1. V was pared by 6 bases and J by 3 bases, with 3 bases of the junction left unmatched. CDR1 SGHDT and CDR2 YYEEEE come from the germline V gene. This CDR3 is 12 amino acids long. Written as DNA, the CDR3 is TGTGCCAGCAACGGACAGGACTACGAGCAGTACTTC. It translates to CASNGQDYEQYF.

This clone was seen a single time. The gene calls are TRBV6-5 and TRBJ2-7, with a tentative D call TRBD1 (5 bases). CDR1 is MNHEY, CDR2 SVGAGI, per germline. Between the trimmed V and J ends, which lost 6 bases and 2 bases, there was a span of 8 bases. CDR3 length: 12 amino acids. As DNA, the CDR3 is TGTGCCAGCAGGGGGCAGGCCTACGAGCAGTACTTC. It is translated as CASRGQAYEQYF.

V is TRBV10-3 and J is TRBJ2-2; D uncertain. The V end was cut by 0 bases, the J end by 1 base, with 9 bases between. Germline CDR1 reads ENHRY; CDR2 reads SYGVKD. The CDR3 is made up of 16 amino acids. The CDR3 is CAISESPSLNTGELFF. In DNA form, the CDR3 reads TGTGCCATCAGTGAGTCGCCCAGTCTGAACACCGGGGAGCTGTTTTTT.

This clone was detected a few times. This chain links TRBV3-1 (or the pseudogene TRBV3-2) with TRBJ1-4; possible D gene TRBD1, 5 bases. The CDR3 is 12 residues long. CDR1 LGHDT and CDR2 YNNKEL come from the germline V gene (reference sequence). Trimming shortened V by 8 bases and J by 3 bases, and 7 bases separated the two germline ends. CDR3 nucleotide sequence: TGTGCCAGCCGCAGGGCTAATGAAAAACTGTTTTTT. Amino acid sequence: CASRRANEKLFF.

This clone appeared a single time. This chain links TRBV5-1 with TRBJ2-3; tentatively, D is TRBD1 (5 bases). The CDR3 has 15 amino acids. The germline CDR1 and CDR2 sequences are SGHRS and YFSETQ. V shed 2 bases and J shed 4 bases, with 14 bases lying between them. The CDR3: CASSFWGLDPDTQYF. The CDR3 region has the DNA TGCGCCAGCAGCTTCTGGGGCCTAGACCCAGATACGCAGTATTTT.

The rearrangement links TRBV7-2 to TRBJ1-2, with 7 bases identical to TRBD1. Germline CDR1 reads SGHTA; CDR2 reads FQGNSA. CDR3 length: 13 amino acids. The V gene end was trimmed by 5 bases and the J gene end by 4 bases; junction bases not matched to a gene: 4. In DNA form, the CDR3 reads TGTGCCAGCAGCACGGGACAGATCTATGGCTACACCTTC. Its translation is CASSTGQIYGYTF.

The genes are TRBV7-2 and TRBJ1-5; no firm D call. Trimming took 1 base from V and 0 from J, leaving 13 bases between them. The CDR3 is 17 amino acids. In germline, CDR1 is SGHTA, CDR2 FQGNSA. The CDR3 nucleotides read TGTGCCAGCAGCTTAGTGAGTGGCGGGTATAGCAATCAGCCCCAGCATTTT. This gives the protein CASSLVSGGYSNQPQHF.

The chain has TRBV6-6 and TRBJ1-4, with 8 nucleotides matching TRBD1. The ends lost 6 bases at V and 2 bases at J; junction bases unmatched: 20. The CDR3 has 20 amino acids. The V gene's germline CDR1 is MNHNY and CDR2 SVGAGI (reference sequence). The CDR3 sequence: CASSSTQGQVVAWTNEKLFF. The DNA of the CDR3 is TGTGCCAGCAGCTCCACCCAGGGACAGGTCGTCGCCTGGACTAATGAAAAACTGTTTTTT.

This chain joins TRBV13 and TRBJ1-3; D is undetermined. Trimming stripped 2 bases from V and 5 bases from J, with 13 bases between. Germline V gives CDR1 PRHDT, CDR2 FYEKMQ (reference sequence). CDR3 length: 15 residues. CDR3 sequence (DNA): TGTGCCAGCAGCTTAAGAGGCGCCGAGAGAAACACCATATATTTT. Residues: CASSLRGAERNTIYF.

The genes are TRBV10-2 and TRBJ1-1, with D unresolved. The V gene lost 3 bases and the J gene lost 0 bases, with 11 bases spanning the gap. Germline CDR1 and CDR2: WSHSY and SAAADI. The CDR3 length is 15 residues. CDR3 coding DNA: TGCGCCAGCAGTGATACGAGTTATATGAACACTGAAGCTTTCTTT. It is translated as CASSDTSYMNTEAFF.

The V gene is TRBV18, the J gene TRBJ2-7; tentatively, D is TRBD2 (6 bases). Trimming left V 6 bases short and J 2 bases short, with 14 bases between. The length of the CDR3 is 14 residues. Germline CDR1 KGHSH, CDR2 LQKENI. The CDR3 protein is CASSLRDSAYEQYF. The CDR3 DNA sequence: TGTGCCAGCTCCCTTAGGGACTCCGCCTACGAGCAGTACTTC.

The rearrangement uses TRBV14 and TRBJ2-3; D gene uncertain. CDR3 length: 17 amino acids. From germline, CDR1 is SGHDN and CDR2 FVKESK. V was clipped by 1 base and J by 2 bases, with 16 bases between them. The CDR3 DNA is TGTGCCAGCAGCCAAGTTTTAGTTCTCCCCCACACAGATACGCAGTATTTT. Protein product: CASSQVLVLPHTDTQYF.